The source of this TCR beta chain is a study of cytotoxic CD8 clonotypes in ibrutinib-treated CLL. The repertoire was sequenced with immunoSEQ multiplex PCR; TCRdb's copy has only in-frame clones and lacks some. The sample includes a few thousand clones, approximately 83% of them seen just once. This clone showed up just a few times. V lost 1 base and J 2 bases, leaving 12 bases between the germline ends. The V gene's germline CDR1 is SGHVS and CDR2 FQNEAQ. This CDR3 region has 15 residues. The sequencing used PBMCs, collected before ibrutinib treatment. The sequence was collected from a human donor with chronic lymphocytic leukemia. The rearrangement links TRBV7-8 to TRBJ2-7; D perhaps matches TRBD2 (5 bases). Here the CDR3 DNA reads TGTGCCAGCAGCTTAGGCGGGCCCCCCGCCTACGAGCAGTACTTC. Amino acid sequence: CASSLGGPPAYEQYF.